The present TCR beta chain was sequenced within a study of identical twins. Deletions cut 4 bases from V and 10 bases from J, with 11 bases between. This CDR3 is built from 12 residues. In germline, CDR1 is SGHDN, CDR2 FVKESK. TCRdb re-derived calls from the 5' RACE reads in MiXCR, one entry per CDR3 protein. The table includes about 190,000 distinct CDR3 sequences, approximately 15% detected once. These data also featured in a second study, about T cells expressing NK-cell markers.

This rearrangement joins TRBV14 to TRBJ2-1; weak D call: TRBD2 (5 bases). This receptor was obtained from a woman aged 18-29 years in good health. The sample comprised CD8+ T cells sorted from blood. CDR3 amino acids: CASSLTIAEQFF. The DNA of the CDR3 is TGTGCCAGCAGCCTCACTATAGCGGAGCAGTTCTTC.